The 16 T cell receptor beta chains below were found in one sample sequenced in a study of vaccination and CD4 T cells after COVID-19 (dated by TCRdb to the early 2020s). The method behind the library was PCR. Sequenced on an Illumina iSeq 100. At the Johns Hopkins FTIC core, DNA from the cultured CD4+ T cells underwent TCR sequencing with the Oncomine TCR Beta short-read assay. TCRdb's own reprocessing of the public reads used fastp at Q25 and MiXCR and kept productive beta chains. Records with the same CDR3 protein are collapsed into one entry carrying the most frequent genes and DNA. In this sample the table shows about 14,000 distinct CDR3 sequences, less than 35% of which occur a single time. The leading ten clones occupy roughly 19% of the sample. These receptors lack a known antigen. Read against the paper, the sample's treatment or condition label means: approximately 9-day PBMC culture with coronavirus spike peptide pools or control peptides (ViraFEST assay).

Source: CD4+ T cells from blood, cultured in vitro, taken before SARS-CoV-2 vaccination. The receptor set was obtained from a human donor who received a COVID-19 vaccine.

The rearrangement uses TRBV11-3 and TRBJ1-3, with 9 bases matching TRBD1. J lost 1 base, V lost 4 bases, and 5 bases had no gene match. The CDR3 runs 16 residues. CDR1 is SGHNT and CDR2 is YENEEA in the germline V gene. This CDR3 reads CASSSTGGSSGNTIYF. Written as DNA, the CDR3 is TGTGCCAGCAGCTCGACAGGGGGAAGTTCTGGAAACACCATATATTTT.

This clonotype occurred a few times. The chain has TRBV12-3 or TRBV12-4 and TRBJ2-4, with unresolved D. This CDR3 has 12 residues. V was trimmed by 6 bases and J by 9 bases, leaving 12 bases between them. CDR3 amino acids: CASSAQYGIQYF. The CDR3 DNA reads TGTGCCAGCAGCGCACAGTATGGCATTCAGTACTTC.

This clonotype has only a few counts. This chain links TRBV19 with TRBJ1-5; 7 nucleotides match TRBD1. This CDR3 contains 16 residues. CDR1 is LNHDA and CDR2 is SQIVND in the germline V gene (reference sequence). Trimming removed 5 bases from V and 4 bases from J; junction bases left unmatched: 11. The CDR3 here is CASSPPNRGSNQPQHF. As DNA, the CDR3 is TGTGCCAGTAGTCCCCCAAACAGGGGCTCGAATCAGCCCCAGCATTTT.

This clonotype showed up just a few times. The CDR3 sequence: CASSRGQNNEQFF. As DNA, the CDR3 is TGTGCCAGCAGCCGAGGACAGAACAATGAGCAGTTCTTC. V usage is TRBV7-7 and J usage is TRBJ2-1; tentative D call: TRBD1 (6 bases). In germline, CDR1 is SSHAT, CDR2 FNYEAQ (reference sequence). The length of the CDR3 is 13 residues. Trimming pared 5 bases from V and 5 bases from J, leaving 10 bases between.

The rearrangement uses TRBV5-6 and TRBJ1-5; D gene uncertain. V lost 3 bases and J 9 bases, leaving 16 bases between the germline ends. The V gene's germline CDR1 is SGHDT and CDR2 YYEEEE. The length of the CDR3 is 14 residues. Here the CDR3 reads CASSSMSGKGPQHF. In nucleotides, the CDR3 is TGTGCCAGCAGCTCGATGTCAGGAAAGGGGCCCCAGCATTTT.

The chain uses TRBV7-8 and TRBJ1-5; no reliable D call. The CDR3 sequence is 13 residues long. V gave up 5 bases and J gave up 4 bases, with 9 bases separating them. The germline CDR1 and CDR2 sequences are SGHVS and FQNEAQ. CDR3 DNA sequence: TGTGCCAGCAGCCCCCTTGTGAATCAGCCCCAGCATTTT. Amino acids: CASSPLVNQPQHF.

Worth noting for this clonotype: Sequence at one end of the junction differs from germline and may be a read error. The J gene is TRBJ2-5, the V gene TRBV5-1, with 9 bases fitting TRBD1. The CDR3 totals 16 residues. In germline, CDR1 is SGHRS, CDR2 YFSETQ. CDR3 loop: CASSRIPGQGQVTQYF. CDR3 in DNA: TGCGCCAGCAGCCGAATCCCGGGACAGGGCCAAGTGACCCAGTACTTC.

J is TRBJ1-2 and V is TRBV6-1, with 8 bases that match TRBD1. J lost 4 bases, V lost 6 bases, and 13 bases had no gene match. This CDR3 region has 16 residues. Looked up from germline, CDR1 is MNHNS and CDR2 is SASEGT. The DNA of the CDR3 is TGTGCCAGCAGGTCCTCCGTACAGGGGGGCCCCTATGGCTACACCTTC. It translates to CASRSSVQGGPYGYTF.

Relative to its sample, this clonotype is medium-sized (0.01 to 0.1%). The rearrangement joins TRBV20-1 to TRBJ2-5; weak D call: TRBD2 (6 bases). V was cut by 0 bases and J by 5 bases, with 13 bases left in between. The CDR3 loop spans 14 amino acids. Looked up from germline, CDR1 is DFQATT and CDR2 is SNEGSKA (reference sequence). CDR3 coding DNA: TGCAGTGCTAGAGAGCGGGGTGGCTCGGAGACCCAGTACTTC. Its protein is CSARERGGSETQYF.

The chain uses TRBV7-9 and TRBJ1-4, with D perhaps matching TRBD1 (6 bases). Between the trimmed V and J ends, which lost 2 bases and 6 bases, there was a span of 16 bases. Germline-derived CDR1 and CDR2 are SEHNR and FQNEAQ (reference sequence). The CDR3 sequence is 16 residues long. This CDR3 reads CASSLSGAGFDEKLFF. For the CDR3, the DNA is TGTGCCAGCAGCTTATCGGGGGCTGGTTTTGATGAAAAACTGTTTTTT.

This clonotype has just a few counts. The rearrangement uses TRBV20-1 and TRBJ2-5, with a weak D call TRBD2 (7 bases). The CDR3 consists of 11 residues. The V gene lost 8 bases and the J gene lost 5 bases, with 12 bases spanning the gap. Germline V gene data show CDR1 as DFQATT and CDR2 as SNEGSKA (reference sequence). The CDR3 loop is CSPRGGETQYF. CDR3 nucleotides: TGCAGTCCGAGGGGGGGGGAGACCCAGTACTTC.

The chain uses TRBV11-1 and TRBJ2-7; TRBD2 is a possible D gene (5 bases). CDR1 is SGHAT and CDR2 is FQDESV in the germline V gene (reference sequence). V lost 5 bases and J lost 2, with 16 bases in between. This CDR3 contains 15 residues. The CDR3 region is CASSPDGDSTYEQYF. As DNA, the CDR3 is TGTGCCAGCAGCCCGGACGGGGATTCAACCTACGAGCAGTACTTC.

The CDR3 loop is CASSENPLSGANVLTF. CDR3 DNA: TGTGCCAGCAGTGAAAACCCTCTCTCTGGGGCCAACGTCCTGACTTTC. This chain links TRBV25-1 with TRBJ2-6; D unresolved. Germline values: CDR1 MGHDK, CDR2 SYGVNS. This CDR3 has 16 amino acids. Trimming stripped 2 bases from V and 0 bases from J, with 8 bases between.

The rearrangement joins TRBV7-8 to TRBJ1-5, with 7 bases identical to TRBD1. CDR1 and CDR2 (germline): SGHVS, FQNEAQ. V shed 4 bases, J shed 7 bases, and the junction held 7 bases outside the gene matches. The CDR3 is made up of 14 amino acids. This CDR3 is CASSSRTGAQPQHF. The DNA for the CDR3 is TGTGCCAGCAGCTCCCGGACAGGAGCCCAGCCCCAGCATTTT.

This clonotype occurred a few times. This chain joins TRBV7-9 and TRBJ2-3, with 9 nucleotides matching TRBD2. V gave up 7 bases and J gave up 1 base; unmatched junction bases: 9. This CDR3 comprises 16 residues. CDR1 is SEHNR, CDR2 FQNEAQ, per germline (reference sequence). The CDR3 sequence is CASTLSGGSGTDTQYF. The CDR3, as DNA: TGTGCCAGCACCCTAAGCGGGGGGTCTGGCACAGATACGCAGTATTTT.

This rearrangement joins TRBV10-2 to TRBJ2-2, with unresolved D. With 3 bases removed from V and 3 bases from J, the gap between germline ends came to 14 bases. Germline loops: CDR1 WSHSY, CDR2 SAAADI. The CDR3 has 16 residues. The CDR3: CASSDLGSRDTGELFF. Written as DNA, the CDR3 is TGCGCCAGCAGTGACTTAGGGTCTCGCGACACCGGGGAGCTGTTTTTT.